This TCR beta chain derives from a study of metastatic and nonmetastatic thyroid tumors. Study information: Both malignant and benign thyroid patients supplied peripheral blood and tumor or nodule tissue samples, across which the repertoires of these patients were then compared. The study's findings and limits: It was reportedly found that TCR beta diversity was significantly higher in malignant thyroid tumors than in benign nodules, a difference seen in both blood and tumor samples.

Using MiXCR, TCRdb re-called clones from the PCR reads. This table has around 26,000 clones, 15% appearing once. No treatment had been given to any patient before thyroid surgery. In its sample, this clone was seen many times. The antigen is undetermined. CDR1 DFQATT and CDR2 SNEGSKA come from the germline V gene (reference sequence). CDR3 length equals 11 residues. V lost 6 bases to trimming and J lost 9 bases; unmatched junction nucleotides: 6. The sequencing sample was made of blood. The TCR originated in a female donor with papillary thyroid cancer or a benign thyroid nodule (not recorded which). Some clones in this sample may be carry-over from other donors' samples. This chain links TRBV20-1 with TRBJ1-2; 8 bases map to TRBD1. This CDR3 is CSARDRPSYTF. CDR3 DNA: TGCAGTGCAAGGGACAGGCCCAGCTACACCTTC.